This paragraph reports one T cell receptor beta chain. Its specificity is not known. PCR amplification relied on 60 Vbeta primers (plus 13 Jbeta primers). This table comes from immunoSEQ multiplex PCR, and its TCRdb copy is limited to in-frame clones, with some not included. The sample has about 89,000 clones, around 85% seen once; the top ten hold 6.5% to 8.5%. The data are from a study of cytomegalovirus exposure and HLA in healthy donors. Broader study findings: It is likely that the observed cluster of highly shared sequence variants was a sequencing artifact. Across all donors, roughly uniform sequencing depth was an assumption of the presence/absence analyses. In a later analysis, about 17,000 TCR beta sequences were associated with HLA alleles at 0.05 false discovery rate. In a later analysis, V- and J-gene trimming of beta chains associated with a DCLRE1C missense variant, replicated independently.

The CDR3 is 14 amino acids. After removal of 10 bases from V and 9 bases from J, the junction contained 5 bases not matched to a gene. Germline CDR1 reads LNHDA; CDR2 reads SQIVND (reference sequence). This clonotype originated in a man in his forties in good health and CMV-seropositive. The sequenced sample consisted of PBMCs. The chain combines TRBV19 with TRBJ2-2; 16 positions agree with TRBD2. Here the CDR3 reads CATGTSGRGRELFF. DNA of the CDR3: TGTGCCACCGGGACTAGCGGGAGGGGAAGGGAGCTGTTTTTT.